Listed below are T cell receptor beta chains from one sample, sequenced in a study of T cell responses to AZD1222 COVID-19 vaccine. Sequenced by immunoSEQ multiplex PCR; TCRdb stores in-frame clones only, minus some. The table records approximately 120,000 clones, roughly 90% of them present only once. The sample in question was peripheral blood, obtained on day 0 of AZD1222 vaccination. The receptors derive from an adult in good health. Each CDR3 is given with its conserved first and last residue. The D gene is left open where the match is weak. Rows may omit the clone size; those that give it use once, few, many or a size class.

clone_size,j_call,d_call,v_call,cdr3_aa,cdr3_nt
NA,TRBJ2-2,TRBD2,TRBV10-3,CAISESSGRAAGELFF,TGTGCCATCAGTGAGTCGAGCGGGAGGGCCGCCGGGGAGCTGTTTTTT
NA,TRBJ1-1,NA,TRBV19,CASSSRRTGAFF,TGTGCCAGTAGTAGCCGTAGGACGGGAGCTTTCTTT
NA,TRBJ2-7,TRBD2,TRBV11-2,CASSRGLAGVGEQYF,TGTGCCAGCAGCCGTGGACTAGCGGGAGTAGGGGAGCAGTACTTC
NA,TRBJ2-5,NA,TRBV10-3,CAISDPSGVETQYF,TGTGCCATCAGTGATCCCTCAGGGGTGGAGACCCAGTACTTC
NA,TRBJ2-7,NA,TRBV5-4,CASSLEGNSYEQYF,TGTGCCAGCAGCTTGGAGGGAAATTCCTACGAGCAGTACTTC
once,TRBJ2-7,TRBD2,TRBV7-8,CASSLNGRVYEQYF,TGTGCCAGCAGCTTAAACGGGAGGGTCTACGAGCAGTACTTC
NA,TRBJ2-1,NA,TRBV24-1,CATSDSETRNNEQFF,TGTGCCACCAGTGACAGCGAGACTAGGAACAATGAGCAGTTCTTC
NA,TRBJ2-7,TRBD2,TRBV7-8,CASSPNRDYTFYEQYF,TGTGCCAGCAGCCCAAACCGGGACTATACTTTCTACGAGCAGTACTTC
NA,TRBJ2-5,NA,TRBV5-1,CASSLGTRAEETQYF,TGCGCCAGCAGCCTGGGTACTAGAGCGGAAGAGACCCAGTACTTC
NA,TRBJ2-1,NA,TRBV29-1,CSALGSSYNEQFF,TGCAGCGCCCTGGGGAGCTCCTACAATGAGCAGTTCTTC
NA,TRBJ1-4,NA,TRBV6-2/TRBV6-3,CASSYSTRPEKLFF,TGTGCCAGCAGTTACTCGACCAGGCCCGAAAAACTGTTTTTT
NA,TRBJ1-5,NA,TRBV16,CASSLDPGGFSNQPQHF,TGTGCCAGCAGCCTAGACCCGGGGGGGTTTAGCAATCAGCCCCAGCATTTT
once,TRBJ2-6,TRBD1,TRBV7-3,CASSLRQGAGANVLTF,TGTGCCAGCAGCTTAAGACAGGGGGCTGGGGCCAACGTCCTGACTTTC
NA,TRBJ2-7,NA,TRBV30,CAWSAGGQSYEQYF,TGTGCCTGGAGCGCGGGGGGACAGTCATACGAGCAGTACTTC
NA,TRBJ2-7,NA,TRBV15,CATSRVAGLSAYEQYF,TGTGCCACCAGCAGAGTGGCAGGACTTAGTGCCTACGAGCAGTACTTC
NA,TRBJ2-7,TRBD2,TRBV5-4,CASSPTSGRPAAQYF,TGTGCCAGCAGCCCGACTAGCGGGAGGCCGGCAGCGCAGTACTTC
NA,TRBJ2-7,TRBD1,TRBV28,CASRRTGVYEQYF,TGTGCCAGCCGACGGACAGGGGTCTACGAGCAGTACTTC
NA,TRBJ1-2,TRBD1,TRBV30,CAWSVWQGAGGYTF,TGTGCCTGGAGTGTATGGCAGGGGGCGGGGGGCTACACCTTC
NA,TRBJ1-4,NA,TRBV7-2,CASSLLAGEVEKLFF,TGTGCCAGCAGCTTATTGGCAGGTGAAGTTGAAAAACTGTTTTTT
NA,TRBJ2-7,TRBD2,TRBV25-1,CASSESLRLALYF,TGTGCCAGCAGTGAATCCCTCCGACTAGCTCTGTACTTC
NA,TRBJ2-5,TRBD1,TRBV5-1,CASSYGQVPETQYF,TGCGCCAGCAGCTATGGACAGGTTCCAGAGACCCAGTACTTC
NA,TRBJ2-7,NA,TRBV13,CASSLGSVGEQYF,TGTGCCAGCAGCTTAGGTTCTGTGGGTGAGCAGTACTTC
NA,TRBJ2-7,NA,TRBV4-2,CASSQAGGQYSYEQYF,TGTGCCAGCAGCCAAGCAGGCGGGCAGTACTCCTACGAGCAGTACTTC
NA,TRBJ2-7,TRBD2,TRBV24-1,CATRGGIGGNEQYF,TGTGCCACCCGGGGAGGGATCGGTGGAAACGAGCAGTACTTC
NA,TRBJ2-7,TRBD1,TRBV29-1,CSVETGTGNIYEQYF,TGCAGCGTTGAAACCGGGACAGGGAATATTTACGAGCAGTACTTC
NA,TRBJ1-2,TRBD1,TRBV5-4,CASSQDRDYGYTF,TGTGCCAGCAGCCAGGACAGGGACTATGGCTACACCTTC
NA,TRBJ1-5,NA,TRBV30,CAWSEGQFNQPQHF,TGTGCCTGGAGTGAGGGGCAGTTTAATCAGCCCCAGCATTTT
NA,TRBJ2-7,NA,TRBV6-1,CASSSPGGGADEQYF,TGTGCCAGCAGTTCCCCAGGAGGGGGCGCGGATGAGCAGTACTTC
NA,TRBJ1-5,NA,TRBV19,CASSIGPNNQPQHF,TGTGCCAGTAGTATTGGACCGAATAATCAGCCCCAGCATTTT
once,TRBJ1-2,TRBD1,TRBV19,CASSILDRSLTNYGYTF,TGTGCCAGTAGTATATTGGACAGGTCCCTTACTAACTATGGCTACACCTTC
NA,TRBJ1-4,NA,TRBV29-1,CSVELSGFNEKLFF,TGCAGCGTTGAATTGTCAGGGTTTAATGAAAAACTGTTTTTT
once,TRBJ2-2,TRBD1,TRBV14,CASSQRTGLNTGELFF,TGTGCCAGCAGCCAGAGGACAGGTTTGAACACCGGGGAGCTGTTTTTT
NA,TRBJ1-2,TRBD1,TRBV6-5,CASSRQGYGYTF,TGTGCCAGCAGCCGACAGGGTTATGGCTACACCTTC
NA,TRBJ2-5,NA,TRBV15,CATSRYREQETQYF,TGTGCCACCAGCAGGTACAGAGAACAAGAGACCCAGTACTTC